Detailed here is one T cell receptor beta chain. The sample originates from a study of CD8+CD57+ T cells in acquired aplastic anemia. This CDR3 spans 13 amino acids. V was pared by 6 bases and J by 10 bases, with 16 bases between. TCR beta VDJ and CDR3 profiling used genomic DNA as template. MiXCR, run by TCRdb on the reads, gives a single entry per CDR3 protein. The sample lists 400,000 to 500,000 distinct CDR3 sequences; roughly 64% were seen once. This sequence originates from a human donor in good health, serving as a control. This chain connects TRBV12-3 or TRBV12-4 to TRBJ1-5; no definite D call. Sequenced: sorted CD4+, CD8+, or CD8+CD57+ T cells (not recorded which) from PBMCs. The CDR3 DNA follows: TGTGCCAGCAGCGGAATAAGTATCAGCCCCCAGCATTTT. Its protein product is CASSGISISPQHF.